What follows are 17 T cell receptor beta chains derived from one specimen sequenced in a study of beta chain features in type 1 diabetes. Every isolated RNA sample was fully reverse transcribed, so sequencing captured expressed TCRB transcripts. Clones were sequenced by immunoSEQ multiplex PCR, and TCRdb holds only the in-frame ones, with some missing. This table holds 390,000 or so clones, around 14% found once. The sequenced sample consisted of naive CD4+ T cells from blood. The receptors were sampled from a man aged 25 to 40 in good health.

V usage is TRBV15 and J usage is TRBJ1-4; a weak D match, TRBD1 (5 bases). Germline values: CDR1 LNHNV, CDR2 YYDKDF (reference sequence). Between the trimmed V and J ends, which lost 5 bases and 0 bases, there was a span of 10 bases. This CDR3 has 15 amino acids. CDR3 residues: CATSGGGATNEKLFF. The CDR3 DNA reads TGTGCCACCAGCGGCGGGGGAGCAACTAATGAAAAACTGTTTTTT.

This clone was detected a few times. The rearrangement uses TRBV4-1 and TRBJ1-1; TRBD1 aligns across 8 bases. This CDR3 region has 13 residues. Germline trimming cut 5 bases from V and 3 bases from J; bases unmatched to any gene: 2. Germline loops: CDR1 MGHRA, CDR2 YSYEKL. CDR3 in amino acids: CASSSTGDTEAFF. CDR3 sequence (DNA): TGCGCCAGCAGCTCGACAGGGGACACTGAAGCTTTCTTT.

There are a few counts of this clone. Other DNA sequences in this sample translate to the same CDR3. The chain employs TRBV7-2 and TRBJ2-5; D possibly matches TRBD1 or TRBD2 (5 bases each). The CDR3 consists of 14 residues. Germline V gene lookup returns CDR1 SGHTA and CDR2 FQGNSA. V lost 5 bases and J lost 2, with 12 bases in between. The DNA for the CDR3 is TGTGCCAGCAGCCCCCCGGGGCTACAAGAGACCCAGTACTTC. It yields the protein CASSPPGLQETQYF.

This clone was seen a few times. This chain uses TRBV19 with TRBJ2-5; D ambiguous. Trimming shortened V by 5 bases and J by 4 bases, and 8 bases separated the two germline ends. The CDR3 runs to 12 residues. Germline CDR1 is LNHDA and CDR2 is SQIVND (reference sequence). The CDR3 DNA reads TGTGCCAGTAGTTCCCGGGCAGAGACCCAGTACTTC. Its protein is CASSSRAETQYF.

The chain carries TRBV7-9 and TRBJ2-1; 8 nucleotides agree with TRBD2. CDR3 size: 17 residues. Losses at the gene ends were 3 bases for V and 3 bases for J; bases not matched to a gene: 10. The V gene's germline CDR1 is SEHNR and CDR2 FQNEAQ (reference sequence). The CDR3 loop is CASSFSLAGSFYNEQFF. DNA for the CDR3: TGTGCCAGCAGCTTCTCATTAGCGGGGTCGTTCTACAATGAGCAGTTCTTC.

The chain carries TRBV28 and TRBJ2-1; perhaps TRBD2 as D (5 bases). The CDR3 covers 12 residues. CDR1 is MDHEN and CDR2 is SYDVKM in the germline V gene. V was cut by 7 bases and J by 8 bases, with 12 bases left in between. The CDR3 region has the DNA TGTGCCAGCAACGGAGGTGTTCATGAGCAGTTCTTC. Encoded protein: CASNGGVHEQFF.

The V call is TRBV6-1, the J call TRBJ2-1, with a tentative D call TRBD1 (5 bases). V dropped 3 bases and J dropped 7 bases, with 16 bases sitting between them. Germline V gives CDR1 MNHNS, CDR2 SASEGT. There are 15 residues in the CDR3. The CDR3 nucleotides are TGTGCCAGCAGTGAGCGCAGGGTGCAAATTAATGAGCAGTTCTTC. Protein product: CASSERRVQINEQFF.

The chain recombines TRBV5-6 with TRBJ2-6, with D perhaps matching TRBD1 or TRBD2 (5 bases each). Germline V lookup: CDR1 SGHDT, CDR2 YYEEEE. V was shortened by 4 bases and J by 15 bases, with 17 bases between the two germline ends. CDR3 length: 13 amino acids. CDR3 region: CASSPRQSAGLTF. The CDR3 nucleotides are TGTGCCAGCAGCCCCAGACAGTCCGCGGGCCTGACTTTC.

The chain links TRBV29-1 to TRBJ1-2; tentative D call: TRBD1 (5 bases). Trimming pared 7 bases from V and 4 bases from J, leaving 16 bases between. Germline V gene data show CDR1 as SQVTM and CDR2 as ANQGSEA. The CDR3 spans 13 residues. For the CDR3, the DNA is TGCAGCGCCCGGATCCAAGGGGCCTATGGCTACACCTTC. Its protein is CSARIQGAYGYTF. The full variable domain, in which reference TRBV29-1 and TRBJ1-2 provide the parts outside the CDR3, is SAVISQKPSRDICQRGTSLTIQCQVDSQVTMMFWYRQQPGQSLTLIATANQGSEATYESGFVIDKFPISRPNLTFSTLTVSNMSPEDSSIYLCSARIQGAYGYTFGSGTRLTVV.

The chain carries TRBV10-3 and TRBJ2-5; D ambiguous. CDR1 and CDR2 (germline): ENHRY, SYGVKD. V was pared by 3 bases and J by 1 base, with 9 bases between. The CDR3 sequence is 14 residues long. The CDR3 DNA follows: TGTGCCATCAGTGATGGTCAGCCCCAAGAGACCCAGTACTTC. Translation: CAISDGQPQETQYF.

The J gene is TRBJ1-2, the V gene TRBV5-4, with a possible D match to TRBD1 (5 bases). This CDR3 spans 12 amino acids. Germline V gene data show CDR1 as SGHNT and CDR2 as YYREEE (reference sequence). The V end was cut by 3 bases, the J end by 4 bases, with 7 bases between. Written as DNA, the CDR3 is TGTGCCAGCAGCTCCACAGGCTATGGCTACACCTTC. Translating gives CASSSTGYGYTF.

This clone was detected a few times. V is TRBV10-3 and J is TRBJ2-5, with D unresolved. The CDR3 is 14 amino acids. Trimming removed 3 bases from V and 4 bases from J, with 12 bases in between. Germline CDR1 ENHRY, CDR2 SYGVKD. CDR3: CAISDIGGVETQYF. Here the CDR3 DNA reads TGTGCCATCAGTGATATCGGTGGCGTAGAGACCCAGTACTTC.

The chain carries TRBV5-4 and TRBJ2-2; perhaps TRBD2 as D (6 bases). Between the trimmed V and J ends, which lost 2 bases and 0 bases, there was a span of 8 bases. CDR1 is SGHNT and CDR2 is YYREEE in the germline V gene (reference sequence). The CDR3 is 15 amino acids. The CDR3 loop reads CASSLSGSNTGELFF. In DNA form, the CDR3 reads TGTGCCAGCAGCTTAAGCGGGTCGAACACCGGGGAGCTGTTTTTT.

The rearrangement uses TRBV19 and TRBJ1-1; no clear D gene. The length of the CDR3 is 9 residues. Germline V lookup: CDR1 LNHDA, CDR2 SQIVND (reference sequence). The CDR3 protein is CAEFTEAFF. The CDR3 region has the DNA TGTGCAGAGTTCACTGAAGCTTTCTTT.

Only a few counts were recorded for this clone. The chain employs TRBV4-2 and TRBJ2-5; 7 nucleotides match TRBD2. J was trimmed by 1 base and V by 0 bases; bases with no gene match: 5. Looked up from germline, CDR1 is LGHNA and CDR2 is YNFKEQ. This CDR3 region has 16 residues. The CDR3 nucleotides read TGTGCCAGCAGCCAAGATGTAGCGGGCCTCCAAGAGACCCAGTACTTC. Amino acid sequence: CASSQDVAGLQETQYF.

The V call is TRBV9, the J call TRBJ2-5; 14 bases map to TRBD2. Trimming removed 3 bases from V and 1 base from J; junction bases left unmatched: 2. Germline CDR1 SGDLS, CDR2 YYNGEE. CDR3 length equals 16 residues. This CDR3 reads CASSGGLAGGQETQYF. CDR3 nucleotide sequence: TGTGCCAGCAGCGGAGGACTAGCGGGGGGCCAAGAGACCCAGTACTTC.

This clone was counted a few times. The chain carries TRBV30 and TRBJ2-1; no firm D call. Germline V CDR1 and CDR2: GTSNPN, SVGIG (reference sequence). The V end lost 0 bases, the J end lost 8 bases, and 20 bases lay between the germline ends. The CDR3 loop spans 16 amino acids. This CDR3 reads CAWSVLSAAGPYEQFF. DNA for the CDR3: TGTGCCTGGAGTGTATTAAGTGCCGCTGGCCCCTATGAGCAGTTCTTC.